This entry lists 14 T cell receptor beta chains sequenced from one sample in a study of cytomegalovirus exposure and HLA in healthy donors. Both 60 Vbeta primers and 13 Jbeta primers went into the PCR. TCRdb keeps only in-frame clones here, not all; method: immunoSEQ multiplex PCR. The sample lists 90,000 to 140,000 clones, approximately 11% occurring once. Sample: PBMCs. The receptors here all came from a man aged 40-49 years in good health and CMV-seropositive.

Only a few counts were recorded for this clone. The rearrangement links TRBV21-1 to TRBJ1-5; the tabulated D call, TRBD1, remains unverified against the DNA. TRBV21-1 is a pseudogene segment. The CDR3 consists of 12 residues. The CDR3 DNA reads TGTGCCAGCCTACAGGGTACTCAGCCCCAGCATTTT. Translation: CASLQGTQPQHF.

This clone was counted a few times. The genes are TRBV10-3 and TRBJ2-1, with TRBD2 matching over 14 bases. The CDR3 runs 15 residues. Germline V gives CDR1 ENHRY, CDR2 SYGVKD. The J segment lost 10 bases and the V segment lost 3 bases, leaving 5 bases of the junction unmatched. The CDR3 DNA follows: TGTGCCATCAGTGATCCGGGACTAGCGGGAGACGAGCAGTTCTTC. Protein sequence: CAISDPGLAGDEQFF.

This clone has only a few counts. The rearrangement joins TRBV6-5 to TRBJ2-5; possible D gene TRBD2, 5 bases. Germline lookup yields CDR1 MNHEY and CDR2 SVGAGI. The germline V and J ends were trimmed by 6 bases and 4 bases, with 12 bases remaining between them. The CDR3 is made up of 13 amino acids. This CDR3 is CASSRTRSETQYF. In DNA, the CDR3 is TGTGCCAGCAGCCGCACTAGATCAGAGACCCAGTACTTC.

The chain uses TRBV7-2 and TRBJ1-3; no clear D gene. From germline, CDR1 is SGHTA and CDR2 FQGNSA. The CDR3 has 17 amino acids. Trimming took 1 base from V and 0 from J, leaving 13 bases between them. CDR3 sequence: CASSLERYRNSGNTIYF. The CDR3, as DNA: TGTGCCAGCAGCTTAGAGAGGTATAGGAACTCTGGAAACACCATATATTTT.

The chain links TRBV4-1 to TRBJ2-3, with 8 nucleotides matching TRBD2. V gave up 2 bases and J gave up 2 bases; unmatched junction bases: 3. Germline V lookup: CDR1 MGHRA, CDR2 YSYEKL. The CDR3 runs to 15 residues. The CDR3 loop reads CASSQIAGLTDTQYF. Written as DNA, the CDR3 is TGCGCCAGCAGCCAAATAGCGGGGCTCACAGATACGCAGTATTTT.

The rearrangement uses TRBV11-2 and TRBJ2-1, with 7 positions matching TRBD2. Germline V gene data show CDR1 as SGHAT and CDR2 as FQNNGV. The CDR3 contains 16 residues. With V trimmed by 1 base and J by 3 bases, 6 bases remained unmatched. This chain's CDR3 is CASSLGASGGYNEQFF. DNA for the CDR3: TGTGCCAGCAGCTTAGGGGCTAGCGGAGGCTACAATGAGCAGTTCTTC.

A few counts support this clone. The chain joins TRBV11-2 to TRBJ2-3; 9 bases align to TRBD1. J lost 2 bases, V lost 1 base, and 4 bases had no gene match. CDR1 and CDR2 (germline): SGHAT, FQNNGV. CDR3 length: 16 residues. CDR3 residues: CASSLGQGGNTDTQYF. The CDR3 DNA follows: TGTGCCAGCAGCTTAGGACAGGGGGGCAACACAGATACGCAGTATTTT. The full variable domain, with the rest looked up from reference TRBV11-2 and TRBJ2-3, is EAGVAQSPRYKIIEKRQSVAFWCNPISGHATLYWYQQILGQGPKLLIQFQNNGVVDDSQLPKDRFSAERLKGVDSTLKIQPAKLEDSAVYLCASSLGQGGNTDTQYFGPGTRLTVL.

This clone was seen more than once but under ten times. The V and J genes are TRBV7-9 and TRBJ1-2, with 8 bases that match TRBD1. This CDR3 comprises 16 residues. Germline V gives CDR1 SEHNR, CDR2 FQNEAQ (reference sequence). V shed 2 bases, J shed 6 bases, and the junction held 11 bases outside the gene matches. CDR3 sequence: CASSLRGQAPRDGYTF. The CDR3, as DNA: TGTGCCAGCAGCTTACGGGGACAGGCCCCTAGGGATGGCTACACCTTC.

V usage is TRBV5-1 and J usage is TRBJ2-7; 11 nucleotides align to TRBD2. The CDR3 sequence is 16 residues long. V shed 3 bases and J 1 base; nucleotides not matched to a gene: 6. Germline CDR1 reads SGHRS; CDR2 reads YFSETQ. CDR3 DNA sequence: TGCGCCAGCAGCTGGACTCTAGCGGGAGGTTCCTACGAGCAGTACTTC. Translation gives CASSWTLAGGSYEQYF.

The genes are TRBV2 and TRBJ2-2, with 9 bases aligning to TRBD2. Trimming removed 2 bases from V and 3 bases from J; junction bases left unmatched: 13. Germline V CDR1 and CDR2: SNHLY, FYNNEI. The CDR3 extends over 19 amino acids. CDR3 loop: CASSEKSLAGMGYTGELFF. The DNA of the CDR3 is TGTGCCAGCAGTGAAAAGAGTCTAGCGGGAATGGGTTACACCGGGGAGCTGTTTTTT.

The chain combines TRBV28 with TRBJ1-5, with D possibly being TRBD1 (6 bases). Per the germline V gene, CDR1 is MDHEN and CDR2 is SYDVKM. The CDR3 runs to 14 residues. Trimming took 5 bases from V and 9 from J, leaving 17 bases between them. The CDR3 DNA reads TGTGCCAGCAGTAAAAGGGGGGGGAAACCGCCCCAGCATTTT. Protein: CASSKRGGKPPQHF.

Only a few counts were recorded for this clone. CDR3 amino acids: CASSYGGTSGRDEQFF. The CDR3 DNA sequence: TGTGCCAGCAGTTACGGAGGGACTAGCGGGAGGGACGAGCAGTTCTTC. The chain carries TRBV6-5 and TRBJ2-1; 16 bases agree with TRBD2. With V trimmed by 2 bases and J by 10 bases, 5 bases remained unmatched. CDR3 length equals 16 residues. CDR1 MNHEY and CDR2 SVGAGI come from the germline V gene.

The chain links TRBV2 to TRBJ2-5; 7 bases line up with TRBD1. The DNA end lines up better with TRBJ2-7; the J call may be wrong. CDR1 and CDR2 from the germline V gene are SNHLY and FYNNEI. This CDR3 comprises 18 residues. In nucleotides, the CDR3 is TGTGCCAGCAGTGGAAGGGGCCGACAGGGTTTAACTACCTACGAGCAGTACTTC. Translation gives CASSGRGRQGLTTYEQYF.

The chain couples TRBV7-7 to TRBJ2-7, with 12 positions matching TRBD2. V gave up 4 bases and J gave up 0 bases; unmatched junction bases: 13. The CDR3 consists of 19 residues. CDR1 and CDR2 (germline): SSHAT, FNYEAQ (reference sequence). The CDR3 DNA reads as TGTGCCAGCAGCTGGGAGGGGCTAGCGGGAGGGCCTTTCTCCTACGAGCAGTACTTC. It encodes CASSWEGLAGGPFSYEQYF.